This is a list of T cell receptor beta chains from one sample in a study of blood T cell repertoires in COVID-19. Clones were sequenced by immunoSEQ multiplex PCR, and TCRdb holds only the in-frame ones, with some missing. This table has 250,000 to 300,000 clones, 89% appearing once. Sequenced input: peripheral blood. Every receptor here comes from a woman in her thirties or forties who had recovered from COVID-19. Each CDR3 is given without its conserved first and last residue. Fields, in order: J gene, D gene, V gene, CDR3 protein. D genes are given only for firm matches.

>TRBJ1-1|-|TRBV27
ASSRGNTEAF
>TRBJ1-4|-|TRBV25-1
ASSPVGAANEKLF
>TRBJ2-5|TRBD2|TRBV27
ASSPGLAGGETQY
>TRBJ2-1|TRBD2|TRBV10-2
AGTSGPYNEQF
>TRBJ2-3|-|TRBV7-2
ASSLVGLGDTQY
>TRBJ2-5|-|TRBV2
ASSVGLVETQY
>TRBJ2-1|TRBD2|TRBV7-3
ASSLIPSGYNEQF
>TRBJ2-1|-|TRBV10-3
AISESAGEQF
>TRBJ1-2|-|TRBV19
ASGQNYGYT
>TRBJ2-1|-|TRBV7-2
ASSLGGEMNEQF
>TRBJ1-4|-|TRBV19
ASSTQGIATNEKLF
>TRBJ1-1|-|TRBV29-1
SVDIMNTEAF
>TRBJ2-1|TRBD2|TRBV9
ASNLAGSYNEQF
>TRBJ2-3|TRBD2|TRBV18
ASSPLAGGPEDTQY
>TRBJ2-2|TRBD2|TRBV5-1
ASSPGTSGGNTGELF
>TRBJ1-6|TRBD1|TRBV27
ASSLVTGGDNSPLH
>TRBJ1-2|-|TRBV30
ALESSNYGYT
>TRBJ1-4|-|TRBV19
ASSIVLSLNEKLF
>TRBJ2-7|TRBD2|TRBV9
ASSARSQLAGPSVEQY
>TRBJ1-1|-|TRBV19
ASSIGVGSTEAF
>TRBJ2-1|-|TRBV5-5
ASSLGPRRELNEQF
>TRBJ2-7|TRBD2|TRBV5-8
ASSPTSGASYEQY
>TRBJ2-3|-|TRBV9
ASSDSGSRGDTQY
>TRBJ2-7|TRBD2|TRBV25-1
ASSEAAASGIYEQY
>TRBJ2-3|-|TRBV7-8
ASSELDFDTQY
>TRBJ1-3|TRBD1|TRBV18
ASSEQGAGNTIY
>TRBJ2-2|TRBD2|TRBV7-2
ASSRGLAGAGELF
>TRBJ2-7|TRBD2|TRBV4-1
ASSQEVGSGTMLYEQY
>TRBJ2-1|TRBD2|TRBV5-1
ASSRLAGDYNEQF
>TRBJ2-7|TRBD1|TRBV19
ASSIARGTSDTAHEQY
>TRBJ2-5|TRBD2|TRBV30
AWRRTSGGYQETQY
>TRBJ2-7|TRBD2|TRBV5-1
ASSLSGEDSYEQY
>TRBJ1-1|-|TRBV7-8
ASSFLGTEAF
>TRBJ1-1|-|TRBV7-2
ASSGSQGTEAF
>TRBJ2-2|-|TRBV28
ASYNKPTGELF
>TRBJ2-5|TRBD2|TRBV15
ATSTLAGGGETQY
>TRBJ2-7|TRBD2|TRBV11-2
ASSSGAGRGGEQY
>TRBJ1-3|-|TRBV6-1
ASSEGSGPQGNTIY
>TRBJ2-3|-|TRBV29-1
SVDSGASTDTQY
>TRBJ2-7|-|TRBV6-5
ASSYSMPSTYEQY